This entry describes one T cell receptor (beta chain). No cognate antigen has been identified for it. No base quality information exists; no much larger clone differs at one position. This specimen comes from a study of preoperative IRX-2 immunotherapy in early breast cancer (dated by TCRdb to about 2019). Via the germline V gene, CDR1 is SGHTA and CDR2 FQGNSA. The CDR3 spans 14 residues, from the cysteine through the phenylalanine. The read is trimmed to its CDR3 DNA, 42 bases read in frame from base 1. Trimming takes 1 base from V and 6 bases from J, and the germline ends sit 9 bases apart. The treatment or condition label, as the study defines it: preoperative locoregional IRX-2 cytokine immunotherapy. The samples were obtained from a phase Ib study that tested preoperative, locoregional IRX-2 cytokine immunotherapy meant to prime immune responses. The donors were early-stage breast cancer patients who were given IRX-2 prior to surgery.

The library was built by means of the immunoSEQ multiplex PCR assay. The source is immuneACCESS, and TCRdb retained only in-frame sequences with V and J called. Part of the clones is not carried over; for the studies checked, unresolved V genes explain less than half of this, and the remainder is unexplained. Present in this sample are about 42,000 clones, 60% to 85% of which were seen just once. The ten largest clones represent roughly 1.1% of the sample. The sample consisted of tumor tissue, taken after IRX-2 immunotherapy. The rearrangement joined TRBV7-2 to TRBJ2-2; TRBD1 is possibly the D segment (6 matching bases). The source is a human donor with breast cancer. The CDR3 protein sequence reads: CASSLVQGSGELFF. The nucleotide sequence reads TGTGCCAGCAGCTTAGTACAGGGTTCCGGGGAGCTGTTTTTT.